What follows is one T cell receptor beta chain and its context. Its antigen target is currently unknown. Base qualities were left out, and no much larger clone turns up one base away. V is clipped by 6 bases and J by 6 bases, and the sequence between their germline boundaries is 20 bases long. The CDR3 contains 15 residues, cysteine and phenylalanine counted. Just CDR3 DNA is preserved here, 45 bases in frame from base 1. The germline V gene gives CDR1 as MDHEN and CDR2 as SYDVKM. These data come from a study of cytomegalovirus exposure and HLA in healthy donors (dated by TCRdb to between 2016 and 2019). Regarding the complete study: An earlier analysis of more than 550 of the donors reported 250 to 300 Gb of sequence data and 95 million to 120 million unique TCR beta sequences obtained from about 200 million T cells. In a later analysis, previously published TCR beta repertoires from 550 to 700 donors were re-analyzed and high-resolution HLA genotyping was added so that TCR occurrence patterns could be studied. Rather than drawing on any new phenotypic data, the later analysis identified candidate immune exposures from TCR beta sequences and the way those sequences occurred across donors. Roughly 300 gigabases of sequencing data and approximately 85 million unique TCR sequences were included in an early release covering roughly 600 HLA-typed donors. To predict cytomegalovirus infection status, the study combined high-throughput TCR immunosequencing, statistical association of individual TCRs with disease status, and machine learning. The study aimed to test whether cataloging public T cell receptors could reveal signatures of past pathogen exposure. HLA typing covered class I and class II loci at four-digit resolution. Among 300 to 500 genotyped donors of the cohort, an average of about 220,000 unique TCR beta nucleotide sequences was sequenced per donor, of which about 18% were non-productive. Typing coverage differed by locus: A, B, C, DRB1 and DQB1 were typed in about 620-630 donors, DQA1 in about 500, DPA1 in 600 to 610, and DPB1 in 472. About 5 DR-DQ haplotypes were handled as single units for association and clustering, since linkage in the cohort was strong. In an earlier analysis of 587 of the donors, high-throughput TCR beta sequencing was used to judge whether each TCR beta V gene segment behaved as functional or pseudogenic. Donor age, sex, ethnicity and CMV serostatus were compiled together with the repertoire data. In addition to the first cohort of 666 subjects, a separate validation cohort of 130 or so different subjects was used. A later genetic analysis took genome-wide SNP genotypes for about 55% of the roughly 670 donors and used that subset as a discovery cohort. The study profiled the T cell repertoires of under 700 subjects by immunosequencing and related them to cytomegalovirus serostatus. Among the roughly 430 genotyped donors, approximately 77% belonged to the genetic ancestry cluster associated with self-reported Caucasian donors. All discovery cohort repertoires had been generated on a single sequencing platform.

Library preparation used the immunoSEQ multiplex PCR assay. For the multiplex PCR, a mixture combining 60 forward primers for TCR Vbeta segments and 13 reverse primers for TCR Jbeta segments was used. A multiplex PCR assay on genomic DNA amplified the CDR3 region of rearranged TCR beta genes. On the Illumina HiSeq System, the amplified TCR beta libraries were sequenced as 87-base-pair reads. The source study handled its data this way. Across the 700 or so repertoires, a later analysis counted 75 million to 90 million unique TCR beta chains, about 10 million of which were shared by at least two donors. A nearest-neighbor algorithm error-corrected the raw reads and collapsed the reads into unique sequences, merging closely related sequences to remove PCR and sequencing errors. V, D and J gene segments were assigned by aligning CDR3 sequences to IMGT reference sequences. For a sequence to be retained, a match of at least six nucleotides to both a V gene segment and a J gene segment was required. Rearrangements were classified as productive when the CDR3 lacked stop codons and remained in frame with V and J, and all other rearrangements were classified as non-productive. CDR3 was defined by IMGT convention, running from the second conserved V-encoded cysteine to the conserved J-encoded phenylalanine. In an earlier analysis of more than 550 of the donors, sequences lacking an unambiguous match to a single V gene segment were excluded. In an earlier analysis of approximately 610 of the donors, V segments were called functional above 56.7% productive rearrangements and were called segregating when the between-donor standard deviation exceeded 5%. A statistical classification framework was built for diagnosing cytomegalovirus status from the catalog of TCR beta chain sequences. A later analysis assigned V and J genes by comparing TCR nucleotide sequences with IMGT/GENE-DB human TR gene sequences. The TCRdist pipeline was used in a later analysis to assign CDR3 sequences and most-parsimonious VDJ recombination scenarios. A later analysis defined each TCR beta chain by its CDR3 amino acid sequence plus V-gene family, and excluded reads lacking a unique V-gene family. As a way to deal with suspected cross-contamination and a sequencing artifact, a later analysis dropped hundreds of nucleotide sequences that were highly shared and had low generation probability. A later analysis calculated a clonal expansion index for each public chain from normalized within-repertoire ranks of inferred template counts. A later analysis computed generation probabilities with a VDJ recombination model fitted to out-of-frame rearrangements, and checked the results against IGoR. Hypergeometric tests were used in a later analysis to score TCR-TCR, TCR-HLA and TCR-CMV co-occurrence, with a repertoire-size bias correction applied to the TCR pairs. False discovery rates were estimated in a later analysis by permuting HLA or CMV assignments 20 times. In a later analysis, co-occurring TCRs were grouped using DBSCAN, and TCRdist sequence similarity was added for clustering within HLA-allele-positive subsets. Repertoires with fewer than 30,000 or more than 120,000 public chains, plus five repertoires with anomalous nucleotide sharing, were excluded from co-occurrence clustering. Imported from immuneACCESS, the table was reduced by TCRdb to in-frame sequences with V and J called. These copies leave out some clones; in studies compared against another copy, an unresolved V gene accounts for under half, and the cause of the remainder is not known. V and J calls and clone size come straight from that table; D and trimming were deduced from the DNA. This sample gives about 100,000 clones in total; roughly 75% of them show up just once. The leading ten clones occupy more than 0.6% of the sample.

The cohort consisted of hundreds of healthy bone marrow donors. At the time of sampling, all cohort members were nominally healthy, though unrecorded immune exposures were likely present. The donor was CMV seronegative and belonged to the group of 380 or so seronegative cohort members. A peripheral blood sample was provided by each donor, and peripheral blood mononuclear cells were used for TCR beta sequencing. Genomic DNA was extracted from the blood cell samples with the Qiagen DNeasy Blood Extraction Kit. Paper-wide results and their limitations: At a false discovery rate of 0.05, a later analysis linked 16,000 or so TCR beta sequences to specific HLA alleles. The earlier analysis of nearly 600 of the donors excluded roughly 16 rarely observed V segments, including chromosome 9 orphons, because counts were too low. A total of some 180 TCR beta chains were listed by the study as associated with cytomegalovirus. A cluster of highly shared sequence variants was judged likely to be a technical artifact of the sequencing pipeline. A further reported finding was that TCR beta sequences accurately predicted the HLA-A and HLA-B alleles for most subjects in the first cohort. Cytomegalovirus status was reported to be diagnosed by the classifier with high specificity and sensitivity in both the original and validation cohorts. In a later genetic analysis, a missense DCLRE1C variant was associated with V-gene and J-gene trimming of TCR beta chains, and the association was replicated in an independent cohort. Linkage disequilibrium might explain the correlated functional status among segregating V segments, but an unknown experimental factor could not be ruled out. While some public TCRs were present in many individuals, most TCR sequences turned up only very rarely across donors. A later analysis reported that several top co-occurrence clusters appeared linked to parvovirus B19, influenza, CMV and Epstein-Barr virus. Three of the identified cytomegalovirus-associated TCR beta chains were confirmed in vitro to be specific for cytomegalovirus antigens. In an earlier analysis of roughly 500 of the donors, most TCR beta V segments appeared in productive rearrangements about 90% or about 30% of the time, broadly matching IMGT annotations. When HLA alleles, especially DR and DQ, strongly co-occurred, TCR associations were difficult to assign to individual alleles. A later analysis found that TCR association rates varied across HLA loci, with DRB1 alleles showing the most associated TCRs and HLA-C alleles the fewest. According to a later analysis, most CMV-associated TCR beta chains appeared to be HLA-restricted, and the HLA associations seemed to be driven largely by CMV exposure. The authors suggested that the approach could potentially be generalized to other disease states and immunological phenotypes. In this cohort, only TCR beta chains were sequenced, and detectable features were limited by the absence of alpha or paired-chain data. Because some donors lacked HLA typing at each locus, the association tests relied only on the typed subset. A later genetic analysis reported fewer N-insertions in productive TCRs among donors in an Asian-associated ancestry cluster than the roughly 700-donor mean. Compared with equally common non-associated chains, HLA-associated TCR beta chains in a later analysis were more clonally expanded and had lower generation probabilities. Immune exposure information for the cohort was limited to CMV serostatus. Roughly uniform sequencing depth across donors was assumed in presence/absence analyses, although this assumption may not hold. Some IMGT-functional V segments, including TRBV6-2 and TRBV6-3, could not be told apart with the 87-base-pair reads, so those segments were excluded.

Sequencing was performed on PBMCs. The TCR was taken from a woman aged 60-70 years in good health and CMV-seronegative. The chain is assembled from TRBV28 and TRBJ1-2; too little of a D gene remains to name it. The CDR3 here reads CASRPPIGLTHGYTF. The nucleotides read TGTGCCAGCAGACCACCGATTGGACTGACCCATGGCTACACCTTC.